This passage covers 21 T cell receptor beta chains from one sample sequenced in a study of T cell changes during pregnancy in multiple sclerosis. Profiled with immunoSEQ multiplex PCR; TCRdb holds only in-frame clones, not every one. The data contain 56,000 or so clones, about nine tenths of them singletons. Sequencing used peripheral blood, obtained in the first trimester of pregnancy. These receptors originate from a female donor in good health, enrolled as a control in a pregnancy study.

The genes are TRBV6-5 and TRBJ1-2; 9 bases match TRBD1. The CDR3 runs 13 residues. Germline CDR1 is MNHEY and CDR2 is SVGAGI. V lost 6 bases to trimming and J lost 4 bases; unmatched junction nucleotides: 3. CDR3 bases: TGTGCCAGCAGAACAGGGGGCCGCTATGGCTACACCTTC. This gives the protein CASRTGGRYGYTF.

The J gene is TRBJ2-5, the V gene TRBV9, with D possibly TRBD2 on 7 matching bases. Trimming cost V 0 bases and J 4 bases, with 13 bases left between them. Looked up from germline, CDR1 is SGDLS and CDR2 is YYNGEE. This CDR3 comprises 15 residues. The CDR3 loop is CASSVVQGGPETQYF. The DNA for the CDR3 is TGTGCCAGCAGCGTAGTACAGGGAGGGCCAGAGACCCAGTACTTC.

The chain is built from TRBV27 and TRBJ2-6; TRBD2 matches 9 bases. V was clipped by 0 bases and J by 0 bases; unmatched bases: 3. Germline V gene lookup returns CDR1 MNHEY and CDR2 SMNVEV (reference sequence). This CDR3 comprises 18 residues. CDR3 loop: CASSLSAGGHSGANVLTF. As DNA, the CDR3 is TGTGCCAGCAGTTTATCAGCGGGGGGACACTCTGGGGCCAACGTCCTGACTTTC.

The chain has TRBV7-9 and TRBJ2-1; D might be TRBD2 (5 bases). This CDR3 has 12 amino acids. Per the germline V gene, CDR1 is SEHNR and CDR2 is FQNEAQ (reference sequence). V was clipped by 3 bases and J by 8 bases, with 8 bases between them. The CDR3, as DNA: TGTGCCAGCAGCTTTAACGGGGATGAGCAGTTCTTC. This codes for CASSFNGDEQFF.

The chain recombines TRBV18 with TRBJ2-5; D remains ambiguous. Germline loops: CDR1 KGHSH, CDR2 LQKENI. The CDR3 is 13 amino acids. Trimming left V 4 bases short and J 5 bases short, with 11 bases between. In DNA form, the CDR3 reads TGTGCCAGCTCACACCCCACCGGGGAGACCCAGTACTTC. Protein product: CASSHPTGETQYF.

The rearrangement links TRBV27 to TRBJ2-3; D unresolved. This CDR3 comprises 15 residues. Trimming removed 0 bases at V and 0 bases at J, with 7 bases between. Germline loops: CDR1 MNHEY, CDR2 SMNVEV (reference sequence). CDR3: CASSLSTYSTDTQYF. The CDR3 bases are TGTGCCAGCAGTTTATCCACATACAGCACAGATACGCAGTATTTT.

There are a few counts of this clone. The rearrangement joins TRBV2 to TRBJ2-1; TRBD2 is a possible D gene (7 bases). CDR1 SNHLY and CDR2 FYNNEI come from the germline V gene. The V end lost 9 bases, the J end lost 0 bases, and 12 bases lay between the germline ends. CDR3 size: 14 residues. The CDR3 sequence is CASGRGSSYNEQFF. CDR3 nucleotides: TGTGCCAGTGGGAGGGGGAGCTCCTACAATGAGCAGTTCTTC.

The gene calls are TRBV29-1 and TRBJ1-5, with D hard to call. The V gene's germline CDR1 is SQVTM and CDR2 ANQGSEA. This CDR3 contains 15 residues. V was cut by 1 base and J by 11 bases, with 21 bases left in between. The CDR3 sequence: CSVEAQTRWKWAQHF. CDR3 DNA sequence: TGCAGCGTTGAAGCCCAGACACGGTGGAAGTGGGCCCAGCATTTT.

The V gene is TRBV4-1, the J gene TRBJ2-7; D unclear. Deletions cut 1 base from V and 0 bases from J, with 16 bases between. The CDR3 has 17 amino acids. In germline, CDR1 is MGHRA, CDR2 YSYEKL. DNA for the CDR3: TGCGCCAGCAGCCAAGTGAATTTTCTTGGGCCCTCCTACGAGCAGTACTTC. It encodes CASSQVNFLGPSYEQYF.

CDR3 coding DNA: TGCGCCAGCAGCCAAGAATTCCGGGGGGGGCCGAGCTCCTACGAGCAGTACTTC. It translates to CASSQEFRGGPSSYEQYF. The chain has TRBV4-1 and TRBJ2-7; 8 nucleotides align to TRBD2. Germline values: CDR1 MGHRA, CDR2 YSYEKL. Unmatched junction bases numbered 10, after V lost 0 bases and J lost 0 bases. The CDR3 is 18 amino acids.

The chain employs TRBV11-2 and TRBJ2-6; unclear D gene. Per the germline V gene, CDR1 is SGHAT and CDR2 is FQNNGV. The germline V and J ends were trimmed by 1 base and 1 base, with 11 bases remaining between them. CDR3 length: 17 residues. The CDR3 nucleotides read TGTGCCAGCAGCTTAGGCCAGGTTTTATCTGGGGCCAACGTCCTGACTTTC. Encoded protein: CASSLGQVLSGANVLTF. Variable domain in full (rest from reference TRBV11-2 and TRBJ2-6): EAGVAQSPRYKIIEKRQSVAFWCNPISGHATLYWYQQILGQGPKLLIQFQNNGVVDDSQLPKDRFSAERLKGVDSTLKIQPAKLEDSAVYLCASSLGQVLSGANVLTFGAGSRLTVL.

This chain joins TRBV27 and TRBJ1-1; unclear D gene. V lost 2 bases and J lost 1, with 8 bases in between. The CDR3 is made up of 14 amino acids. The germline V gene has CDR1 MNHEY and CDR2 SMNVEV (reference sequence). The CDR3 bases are TGTGCCAGCAGTTTACTACTTGGGAACACTGAAGCTTTCTTT. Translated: CASSLLLGNTEAFF.

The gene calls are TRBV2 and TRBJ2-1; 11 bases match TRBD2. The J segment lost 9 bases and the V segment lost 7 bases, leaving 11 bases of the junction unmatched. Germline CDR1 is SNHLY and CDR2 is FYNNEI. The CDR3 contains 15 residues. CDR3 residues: CASKVTSGSRGEQFF. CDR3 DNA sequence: TGTGCCAGCAAGGTTACTAGCGGGAGTCGGGGTGAGCAGTTCTTC.

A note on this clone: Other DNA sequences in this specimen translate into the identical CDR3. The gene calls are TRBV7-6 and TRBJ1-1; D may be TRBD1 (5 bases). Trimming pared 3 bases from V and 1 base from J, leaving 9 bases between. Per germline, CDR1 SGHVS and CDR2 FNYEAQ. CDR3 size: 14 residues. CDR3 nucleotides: TGTGCCAGCAGCTTCGGGCAGGGGAACACTGAAGCTTTCTTT. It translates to CASSFGQGNTEAFF.

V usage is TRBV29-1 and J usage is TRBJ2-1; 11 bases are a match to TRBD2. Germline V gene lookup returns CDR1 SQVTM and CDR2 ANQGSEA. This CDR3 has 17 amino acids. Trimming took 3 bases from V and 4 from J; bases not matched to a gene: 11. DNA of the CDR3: TGCAGCGTTGACGGTCTTGATGGGACTAGCGGTTACAATGAGCAGTTCTTC. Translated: CSVDGLDGTSGYNEQFF.

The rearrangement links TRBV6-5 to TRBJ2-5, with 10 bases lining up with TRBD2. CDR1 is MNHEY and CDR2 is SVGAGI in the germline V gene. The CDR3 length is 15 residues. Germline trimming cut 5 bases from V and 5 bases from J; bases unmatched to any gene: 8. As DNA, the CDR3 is TGTGCCAGCAGTCTCCGACTAGCGGGCGGGGAGACCCAGTACTTC. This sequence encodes CASSLRLAGGETQYF.

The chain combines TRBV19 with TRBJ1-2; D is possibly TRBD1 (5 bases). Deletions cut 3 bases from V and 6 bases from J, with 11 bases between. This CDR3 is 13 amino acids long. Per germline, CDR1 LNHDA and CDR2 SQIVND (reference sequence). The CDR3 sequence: CASSMGGTDGYTF. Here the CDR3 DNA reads TGTGCCAGTAGTATGGGAGGGACCGATGGCTACACCTTC.

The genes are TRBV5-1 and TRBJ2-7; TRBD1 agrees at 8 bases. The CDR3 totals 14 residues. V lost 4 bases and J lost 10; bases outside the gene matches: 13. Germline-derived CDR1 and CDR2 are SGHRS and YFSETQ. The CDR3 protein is CASSQSGQGGEQYF. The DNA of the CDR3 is TGCGCCAGCAGCCAAAGCGGACAGGGTGGTGAACAGTACTTC.

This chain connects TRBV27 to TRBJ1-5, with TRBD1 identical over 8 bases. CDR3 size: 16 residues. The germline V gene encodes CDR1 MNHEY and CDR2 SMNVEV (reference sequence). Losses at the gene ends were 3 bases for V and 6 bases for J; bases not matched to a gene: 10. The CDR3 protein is CASSFATGASGQPQHF. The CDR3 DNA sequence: TGTGCCAGCAGTTTCGCGACAGGGGCATCAGGTCAGCCCCAGCATTTT.

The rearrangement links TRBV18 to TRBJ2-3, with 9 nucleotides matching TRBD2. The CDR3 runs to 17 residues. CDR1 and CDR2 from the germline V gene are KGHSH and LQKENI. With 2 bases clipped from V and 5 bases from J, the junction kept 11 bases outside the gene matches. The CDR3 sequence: CASSPTRSGSHRDTQYF. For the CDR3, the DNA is TGTGCCAGCTCACCAACCCGTAGCGGGAGCCACAGAGATACGCAGTATTTT.

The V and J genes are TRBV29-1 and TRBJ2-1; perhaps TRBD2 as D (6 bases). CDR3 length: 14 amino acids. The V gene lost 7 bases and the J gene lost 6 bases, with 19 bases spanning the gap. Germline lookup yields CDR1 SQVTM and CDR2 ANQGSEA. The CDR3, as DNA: TGCAGCGGCGGAAGGGCGGGATCGGGCAATGAGCAGTTCTTC. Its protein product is CSGGRAGSGNEQFF.